This T cell receptor beta chain was profiled in a study of control samples from healthy donors and cancer patients. This clone was seen more than once but under ten times. This CDR3 has 16 residues. In germline, CDR1 is PRHDT, CDR2 FYEKMQ (reference sequence). Trimming took off 5 bases at V and 0 bases at J, with 16 bases between the two ends. The assay was immunoSEQ multiplex PCR, and TCRdb's table has in-frame clones only and misses some. The sample consists of approximately 180,000 clones, about 90% of them appearing once. The chain employs TRBV13 and TRBJ1-2, with D unresolved. This receptor was obtained from a woman aged 40-49 years in good health. Sequencing input: blood. The CDR3 is CASSPEQNAANYGYTF. DNA of the CDR3: TGTGCCAGCAGCCCAGAACAGAATGCAGCTAACTATGGCTACACCTTC.